This passage covers 26 T cell receptor beta chains from one sample sequenced in a study of T cells in narcolepsy listed by TCRdb under 2018. The protocol used for the library was the immunoSEQ multiplex PCR assay. TCRdb retrieved this table from immuneACCESS and kept in-frame rearrangements only. Not all clones are present; in checked studies, unresolved V genes account for under half, and no reason is known for the remainder. Counted in this sample were about 40,000 clones; roughly 88% of them appeared once. In total, the top ten clones hold roughly 1.7% of the sample. Input material: CD45RA- memory CD4+ T cells from PBMCs. The meaning of the sample's cell subset or site label: memory T cells sorted ex vivo from peripheral blood. Receptors were obtained from a human donor with narcolepsy.

The V gene is TRBV5-4, the J gene TRBJ2-3; D gene unclear. The CDR3 length is 13 residues. Germline V gene data show CDR1 as SGHNT and CDR2 as YYREEE (reference sequence). Trimming stripped 4 bases from V and 2 bases from J, with 8 bases between. CDR3 bases: TGTGCCAGCAGCCCAAACCCCACAGATACGCAGTATTTT. It specifies CASSPNPTDTQYF.

The count of this clone is one. The V call is TRBV7-2, the J call TRBJ2-2; 8 bases are a match to TRBD2. The CDR3 totals 15 residues. Trimming removed 6 bases from V and 2 bases from J; junction bases left unmatched: 5. CDR1 is SGHTA, CDR2 FQGNSA, per germline. As DNA, the CDR3 is TGTGCCAGCAGGTCAGCGGGGGCTAACACCGGGGAGCTGTTTTTT. It codes for CASRSAGANTGELFF. Based on the CDR3 plus reference TRBV7-2 and TRBJ2-2, the full variable domain is GAGVSQSPSNKVTEKGKDVELRCDPISGHTALYWYRQSLGQGLEFLIYFQGNSAPDKSGLPSDRFSAERTGGSVSTLTIQRTQQEDSAVYLCASRSAGANTGELFFGEGSRLTVL.

The chain joins TRBV5-5 to TRBJ2-2; possible D gene TRBD1, 6 bases. With 5 bases removed from V and 7 bases from J, the gap between germline ends came to 18 bases. Germline V lookup: CDR1 SGHKS, CDR2 YYEKEE (reference sequence). CDR3 length: 15 residues. This chain's CDR3 is CASSWIGTLGGELFF. CDR3 sequence (DNA): TGTGCCAGCAGTTGGATCGGGACATTAGGCGGGGAGCTGTTTTTT.

This clone has more than one count but fewer than ten. The DNA for the CDR3 is TGTGCCAGCCGGGGGGCTGGAAACACCATATATTTT. Protein sequence: CASRGAGNTIYF. The chain combines TRBV28 with TRBJ1-3; a weak D match, TRBD1 (5 bases). Germline V gives CDR1 MDHEN, CDR2 SYDVKM. The CDR3 is made up of 12 amino acids. The V end was cut by 8 bases, the J end by 2 bases, with 7 bases between.

This rearrangement joins TRBV6-1 to TRBJ1-4; D is perhaps TRBD1 (5 bases). This CDR3 has 14 amino acids. V was shortened by 1 base and J by 3 bases, with 6 bases between the two germline ends. The V gene's germline CDR1 is MNHNS and CDR2 SASEGT. CDR3 DNA sequence: TGTGCCAGCAGTGAAGGCAGGGCTAATGAAAAACTGTTTTTT. As protein: CASSEGRANEKLFF.

For the CDR3, the DNA is TGTGCCGTCCAACGGGGCACTGAAGCTTTCTTT. It translates to CAVQRGTEAFF. V is TRBV28 and J is TRBJ1-1, with unresolved D. Trimming cost V 11 bases and J 4 bases, with 11 bases left between them. The CDR3 spans 11 residues. Germline CDR1 is MDHEN and CDR2 is SYDVKM.

This chain links TRBV4-2 with TRBJ1-4; D is uncertain. The CDR3 is 14 residues long. Germline loops: CDR1 LGHNA, CDR2 YNFKEQ. With 4 bases removed from V and 2 bases from J, the gap between germline ends came to 8 bases. Written as DNA, the CDR3 is TGTGCCAGCAGCCGCCTGGCTACTAATGAAAAACTGTTTTTT. It specifies CASSRLATNEKLFF.

The chain employs TRBV30 and TRBJ1-3; D unclear. The V gene's germline CDR1 is GTSNPN and CDR2 SVGIG (reference sequence). Trimming stripped 5 bases from V and 0 bases from J, with 8 bases between. The CDR3 covers 13 residues. For the CDR3, the DNA is TGTGCCTGGGGCCGCTCCTCTGGAAACACCATATATTTT. Its protein product is CAWGRSSGNTIYF.

As concerns this clone: The junction departs from germline at one end; a sequencing error may be responsible. The chain recombines TRBV27 with TRBJ2-3, with TRBD2 identical over 9 bases. Germline CDR1 and CDR2: MNHEY and SMNVEV (reference sequence). This CDR3 is 15 amino acids long. CDR3 in amino acids: CASSLRRGGTDTQYF. DNA of the CDR3: TGTGCCAGCAGTTTAAGGCGGGGGGGCACGGATACGCAGTATTTT.

This chain uses TRBV5-1 with TRBJ2-3; TRBD1 aligns across 9 bases. This CDR3 has 15 amino acids. Germline-derived CDR1 and CDR2 are SGHRS and YFSETQ. V shed 0 bases and J 4 bases; nucleotides not matched to a gene: 3. The CDR3 coding sequence is TGCGCCAGCAGCTTGGAACAGGGGGCTGCAGATACGCAGTATTTT. Amino acid sequence: CASSLEQGAADTQYF.

V usage is TRBV6-5 and J usage is TRBJ1-1; D unclear. Germline V gene sequence: CDR1 MNHEY, CDR2 SVGAGI. Trimming removed 6 bases at V and 2 bases at J, with 16 bases between. The CDR3 totals 15 residues. Here the CDR3 reads CASRERAGVNTEAFF. CDR3 DNA: TGTGCCAGCAGGGAAAGGGCAGGTGTCAACACTGAAGCTTTCTTT.

On this clone: Other DNA sequences within the sample encode an identical CDR3. The chain is built from TRBV9 and TRBJ1-1, with D unclear. Trimming took off 0 bases at V and 0 bases at J, with 12 bases between the two ends. Germline V CDR1 and CDR2: SGDLS, YYNGEE. The length of the CDR3 is 16 residues. The CDR3 loop reads CASSVGTDLMNTEAFF. The CDR3 nucleotides are TGTGCCAGCAGCGTAGGAACAGACCTCATGAACACTGAAGCTTTCTTT.

As for this clone: In the same sample, other DNA sequences code for this CDR3. The V gene is TRBV7-2, the J gene TRBJ1-1, with D possibly being TRBD1 (5 bases). The CDR3 runs to 13 residues. CDR1 and CDR2 from the germline V gene are SGHTA and FQGNSA. Trimming pared 5 bases from V and 4 bases from J, leaving 11 bases between. In nucleotides, the CDR3 is TGTGCCAGCAGCGTAACAAGGGGCACTGAAGCTTTCTTT. It translates to CASSVTRGTEAFF.

This clone was found once. DNA of the CDR3: TGTGCCAGCAGCTCACAAGGTGGCACTGAAGCTTTCTTT. This sequence encodes CASSSQGGTEAFF. This chain uses TRBV5-5 with TRBJ1-1; D is unclear. The CDR3 extends over 13 amino acids. V shed 3 bases and J shed 4 bases, with 10 bases lying between them. Germline lookup yields CDR1 SGHKS and CDR2 YYEKEE (reference sequence).

V and J are TRBV5-5 and TRBJ1-3; D is ambiguous. V was clipped by 0 bases and J by 0 bases, with 19 bases between them. From germline, CDR1 is SGHKS and CDR2 YYEKEE (reference sequence). This CDR3 has 19 amino acids. CDR3 in DNA: TGTGCCAGCAGCTTGGCCACCAACTTAGGGATCCACTCTGGAAACACCATATATTTT. It yields the protein CASSLATNLGIHSGNTIYF.

The chain links TRBV2 to TRBJ1-2; TRBD1 is a possible D gene (5 bases). V lost 3 bases and J lost 4, with 9 bases in between. The CDR3 has 13 residues. CDR1 and CDR2 (germline): SNHLY, FYNNEI. The CDR3 nucleotides read TGTGCCAGCAGTGAGGCAGGGAGCTATGGCTACACCTTC. Translated, it gives CASSEAGSYGYTF.

CDR3 protein: CARSLEGEQADTQYF. The CDR3 nucleotides are TGTGCCAGAAGCTTGGAAGGGGAGCAGGCAGATACGCAGTATTTT. The chain couples TRBV5-3 to TRBJ2-3; TRBD1 or TRBD2 may be the D gene (5 bases each). TRBV5-3 is given ORF status, its function remaining uncertain. Trimming stripped 0 bases from V and 4 bases from J, with 12 bases between. The CDR3 loop spans 15 amino acids.

V is TRBV12-2 and J is TRBJ2-7; the table gives TRBD1 as D, unverified against the DNA. TRBV12-2 is noted as a pseudogene. The CDR3 length is 17 residues. CDR3 bases: TGTGCAAGTCGCTTCTTACGAGCCTTCCCGGGACAGGACGAGCAGTACTTC. It encodes CASRFLRAFPGQDEQYF.

This rearrangement joins TRBV19 to TRBJ2-5; 15 bases are a match to TRBD2. Germline CDR1 and CDR2: LNHDA and SQIVND (reference sequence). V was pared by 4 bases and J by 7 bases, with 10 bases of the junction left unmatched. The CDR3 is made up of 17 amino acids. CDR3 loop: CASSSGLAGGPLGTQYF. CDR3 coding DNA: TGTGCCAGTAGTAGTGGACTAGCGGGGGGGCCTCTAGGGACCCAGTACTTC.

The gene calls are TRBV5-8 and TRBJ2-1; TRBD1 might be the D (6 bases). Germline loops: CDR1 SGHTS, CDR2 YDEGEE. The CDR3 spans 14 residues. The ends were cut back, 6 bases at V and 10 bases at J, with 20 bases in the middle. The DNA of the CDR3 is TGTGCCAGCATCGCCAGGGGTCAATGGGGCGAGCAGTTCTTC. Its protein product is CASIARGQWGEQFF.

The chain recombines TRBV7-9 with TRBJ1-1; the match to TRBD1 covers 10 bases. The CDR3 totals 14 residues. Germline V lookup: CDR1 SEHNR, CDR2 FQNEAQ (reference sequence). The junction had 5 bases not matched to a gene; V was cut back by 5 bases and J by 5 bases. The chain's CDR3 is CASSDRGRETEAFF. In DNA, the CDR3 is TGTGCCAGCAGCGACAGGGGGCGAGAGACTGAAGCTTTCTTT.

The chain uses TRBV10-3 and TRBJ1-3, with TRBD1 as a possible D gene (5 bases). Between the trimmed V and J ends, which lost 10 bases and 6 bases, there was a span of 25 bases. The CDR3 is 16 residues long. CDR1 and CDR2 (germline): ENHRY, SYGVKD. In DNA, the CDR3 is TGTGCCACCAGACCCTCGGGGGATCAAAGCCTAAACACCATATATTTT. Amino acids: CATRPSGDQSLNTIYF.

This chain joins TRBV7-2 and TRBJ2-1; D gene unclear. Deletions cut 3 bases from V and 9 bases from J, with 9 bases between. The length of the CDR3 is 12 residues. Germline-derived CDR1 and CDR2 are SGHTA and FQGNSA. Written as DNA, the CDR3 is TGTGCCAGCAGCTTCCCCTTAGGTGAGCAGTTCTTC. This sequence encodes CASSFPLGEQFF. Complete variable domain (other parts from reference TRBV7-2 and TRBJ2-1): GAGVSQSPSNKVTEKGKDVELRCDPISGHTALYWYRQSLGQGLEFLIYFQGNSAPDKSGLPSDRFSAERTGGSVSTLTIQRTQQEDSAVYLCASSFPLGEQFFGPGTRLTVL.

This rearrangement joins TRBV5-1 to TRBJ1-1; 9 bases are a match to TRBD1. V shed 6 bases, J shed 11 bases, and the junction held 11 bases outside the gene matches. CDR1 SGHRS and CDR2 YFSETQ come from the germline V gene. The CDR3 is made up of 13 amino acids. The DNA of the CDR3 is TGCGCCAGCACCAGGACAGGGGAAGGTAGGGCTTTCTTT. Residues: CASTRTGEGRAFF. Based on the CDR3 plus reference TRBV5-1 and TRBJ1-1, the full variable domain is KAGVTQTPRYLIKTRGQQVTLSCSPISGHRSVSWYQQTPGQGLQFLFEYFSETQRNKGNFPGRFSGRQFSNSRSEMNVSTLELGDSALYLCASTRTGEGRAFFGQGTRLTVV.

The CDR3 DNA is TGTGCCAGCGACCTCCGAGGGGGCTACAATGAGCAGTTCTTC. Protein sequence: CASDLRGGYNEQFF. The chain couples TRBV2 to TRBJ2-1, with D possibly being TRBD1 (6 bases). The V and J ends lost 8 bases and 3 bases respectively, with 14 bases between them. Per the germline V gene, CDR1 is SNHLY and CDR2 is FYNNEI. This CDR3 contains 14 residues.

The chain employs TRBV2 and TRBJ2-7; D ambiguous. The germline V gene has CDR1 SNHLY and CDR2 FYNNEI. The CDR3 runs 16 residues. V was trimmed by 4 bases and J by 0 bases, leaving 16 bases between them. CDR3 sequence reads: CASSGSRGRSSYEQYF. DNA of the CDR3: TGTGCCAGCAGTGGCTCCCGTGGACGTTCCTCCTACGAGCAGTACTTC. The variable domain in full, with the rest retrieved from reference TRBV2 and TRBJ2-7, is EPEVTQTPSHQVTQMGQEVILRCVPISNHLYFYWYRQILGQKVEFLVSFYNNEISEKSEIFDDQFSVERPDGSNFTLKIRSTKLEDSAMYFCASSGSRGRSSYEQYFGPGTRLTVT.